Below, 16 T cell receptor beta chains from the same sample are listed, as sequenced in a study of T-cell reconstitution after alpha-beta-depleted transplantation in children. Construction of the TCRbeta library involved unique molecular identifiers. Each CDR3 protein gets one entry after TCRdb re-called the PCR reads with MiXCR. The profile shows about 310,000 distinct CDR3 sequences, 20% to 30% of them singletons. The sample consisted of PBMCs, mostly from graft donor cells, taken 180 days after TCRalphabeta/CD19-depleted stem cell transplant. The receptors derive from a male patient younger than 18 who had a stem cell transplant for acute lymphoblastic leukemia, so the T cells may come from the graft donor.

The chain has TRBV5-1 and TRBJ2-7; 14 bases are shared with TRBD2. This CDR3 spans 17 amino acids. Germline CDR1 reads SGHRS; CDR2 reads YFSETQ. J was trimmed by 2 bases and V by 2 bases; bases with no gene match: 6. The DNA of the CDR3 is TGCGCCAGCAGCTTTCTCGGGACTAGCGGGAGAACCTACGAGCAGTACTTC. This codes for CASSFLGTSGRTYEQYF. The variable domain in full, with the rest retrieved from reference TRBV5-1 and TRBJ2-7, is KAGVTQTPRYLIKTRGQQVTLSCSPISGHRSVSWYQQTPGQGLQFLFEYFSETQRNKGNFPGRFSGRQFSNSRSEMNVSTLELGDSALYLCASSFLGTSGRTYEQYFGPGTRLTVT.

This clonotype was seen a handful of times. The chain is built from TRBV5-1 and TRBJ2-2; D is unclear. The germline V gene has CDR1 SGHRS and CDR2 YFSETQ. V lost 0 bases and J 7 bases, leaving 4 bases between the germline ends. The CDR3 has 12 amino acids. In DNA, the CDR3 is TGCGCCAGCAGCTTGGACAGCGGGGAGCTGTTTTTT. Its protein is CASSLDSGELFF.

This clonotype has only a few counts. The CDR3, as DNA: TGCAGTGCTAGTGGGCGGTACAGTAGTCCCCTCTACGAGCAGTACTTC. It codes for CSASGRYSSPLYEQYF. V gene TRBV20-1 combines with J gene TRBJ2-7; D is unclear. CDR1 DFQATT and CDR2 SNEGSKA come from the germline V gene (reference sequence). Trimming stripped 3 bases from V and 3 bases from J, with 21 bases between. This CDR3 is built from 16 residues.

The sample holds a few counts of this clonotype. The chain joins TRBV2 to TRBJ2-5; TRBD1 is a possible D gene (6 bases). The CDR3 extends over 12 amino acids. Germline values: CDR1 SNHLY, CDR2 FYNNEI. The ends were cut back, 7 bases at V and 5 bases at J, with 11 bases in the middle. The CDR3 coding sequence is TGTGCCAGCAAGACAGGATGGGAGACCCAGTACTTC. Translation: CASKTGWETQYF.

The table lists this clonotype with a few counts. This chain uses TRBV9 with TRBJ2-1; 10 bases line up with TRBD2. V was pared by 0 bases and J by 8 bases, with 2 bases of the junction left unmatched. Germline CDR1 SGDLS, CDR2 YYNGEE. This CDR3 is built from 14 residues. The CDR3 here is CASSVDSGRDEQFF. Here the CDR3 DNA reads TGTGCCAGCAGCGTAGACAGCGGGAGGGATGAGCAGTTCTTC.

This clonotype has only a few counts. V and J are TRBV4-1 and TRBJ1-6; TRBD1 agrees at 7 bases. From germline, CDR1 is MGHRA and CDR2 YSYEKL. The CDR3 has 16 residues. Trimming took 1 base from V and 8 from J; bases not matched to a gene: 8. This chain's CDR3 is CASSQVGNRGYSPLHF. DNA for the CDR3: TGCGCCAGCAGCCAAGTCGGTAACAGGGGTTATTCACCCCTCCACTTT.

The CDR3 reads CASSMNRVNTEAFF. The DNA of the CDR3 is TGTGCCAGTAGTATGAATAGGGTGAACACTGAAGCTTTCTTT. J is TRBJ1-1 and V is TRBV19, with D unclear. Trimming cost V 3 bases and J 0 bases, with 8 bases left between them. The CDR3 extends over 14 amino acids. Germline CDR1 is LNHDA and CDR2 is SQIVND (reference sequence).

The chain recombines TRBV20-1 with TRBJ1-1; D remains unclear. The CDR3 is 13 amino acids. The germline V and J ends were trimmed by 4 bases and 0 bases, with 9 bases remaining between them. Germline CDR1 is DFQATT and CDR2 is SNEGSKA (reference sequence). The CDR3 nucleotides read TGCAGTGCTAAGCCGGATGTGAACACTGAAGCTTTCTTT. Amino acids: CSAKPDVNTEAFF.

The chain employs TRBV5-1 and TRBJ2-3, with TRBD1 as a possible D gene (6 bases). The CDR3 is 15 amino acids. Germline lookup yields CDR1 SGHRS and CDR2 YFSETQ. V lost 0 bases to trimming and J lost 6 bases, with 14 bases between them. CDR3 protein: CASSLAGTTKDTQYF. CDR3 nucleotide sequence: TGCGCCAGCAGCTTGGCCGGGACAACAAAGGATACGCAGTATTTT.

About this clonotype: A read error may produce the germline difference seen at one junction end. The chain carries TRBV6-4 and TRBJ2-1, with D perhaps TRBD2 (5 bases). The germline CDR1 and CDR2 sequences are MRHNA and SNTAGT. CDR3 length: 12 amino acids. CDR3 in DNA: TGTGCCAGCCGTGAGGGTTCGAATGAGCAGTTCTTC. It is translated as CASREGSNEQFF.

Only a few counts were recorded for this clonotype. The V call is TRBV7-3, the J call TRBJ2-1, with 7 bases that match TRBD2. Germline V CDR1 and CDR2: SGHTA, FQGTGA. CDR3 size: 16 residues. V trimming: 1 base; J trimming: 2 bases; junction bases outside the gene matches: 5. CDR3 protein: CASSLMASGAYNEQFF. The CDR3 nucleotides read TGTGCCAGCAGCTTAATGGCTAGCGGAGCCTACAATGAGCAGTTCTTC.

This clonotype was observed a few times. Written as DNA, the CDR3 is TGCAGTGCTAGACCTTCGACAGGTTGGGACACTGAAGCTTTCTTT. This codes for CSARPSTGWDTEAFF. The V gene is TRBV20-1, the J gene TRBJ1-1; maybe TRBD1 (6 bases). Trimming took 2 bases from V and 3 from J, leaving 16 bases between them. The CDR3 runs to 15 residues. CDR1 and CDR2 (germline): DFQATT, SNEGSKA (reference sequence).

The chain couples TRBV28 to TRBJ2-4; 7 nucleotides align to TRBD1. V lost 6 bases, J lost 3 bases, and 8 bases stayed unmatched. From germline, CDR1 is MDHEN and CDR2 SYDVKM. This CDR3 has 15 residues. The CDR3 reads CASSPSGQVKNIQYF. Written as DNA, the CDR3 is TGTGCCAGCAGCCCCTCCGGACAGGTCAAAAACATTCAGTACTTC.

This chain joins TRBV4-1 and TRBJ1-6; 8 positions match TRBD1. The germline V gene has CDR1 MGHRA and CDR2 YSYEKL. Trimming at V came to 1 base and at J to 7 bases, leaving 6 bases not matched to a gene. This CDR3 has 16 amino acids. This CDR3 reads CASSQGQGAPNSPLHF. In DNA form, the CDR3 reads TGCGCCAGCAGCCAAGGGCAGGGGGCGCCGAATTCACCCCTCCACTTT.

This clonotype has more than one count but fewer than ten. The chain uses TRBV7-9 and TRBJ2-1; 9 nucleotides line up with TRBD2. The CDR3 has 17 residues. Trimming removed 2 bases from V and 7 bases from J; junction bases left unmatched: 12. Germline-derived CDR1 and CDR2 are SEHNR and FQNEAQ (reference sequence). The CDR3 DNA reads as TGTGCCAGCAGCTTATTTGGGACTAGCCAGTGGCGGAATGAGCAGTTCTTC. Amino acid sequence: CASSLFGTSQWRNEQFF.

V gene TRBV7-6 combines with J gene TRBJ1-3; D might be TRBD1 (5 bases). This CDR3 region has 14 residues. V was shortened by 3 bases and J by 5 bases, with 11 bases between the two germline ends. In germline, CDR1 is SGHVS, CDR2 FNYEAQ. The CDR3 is CASSLQGARNTIYF. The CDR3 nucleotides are TGTGCCAGCAGCTTGCAAGGGGCCCGAAACACCATATATTTT.